This is a list of T cell receptor beta chains from one sample in a study of T cell responses to AZD1222 COVID-19 vaccine. Measured with immunoSEQ multiplex PCR; TCRdb has only the in-frame clones, and not every one. The table shows some 110,000 clones, with approximately 90% occurring only once. The sample consisted of peripheral blood, taken on day 0 of AZD1222 vaccination. Receptors were obtained from an adult in good health. CDR3s include the opening cysteine and the closing phenylalanine or tryptophan. A D gene is named only where the DNA matches it firmly.

TRBV19	15	TRBJ1-2	TRBD1	CASRRPGQGDYGYTF
TRBV9	15	TRBJ2-2	NA	CASSVGGTNTGELFF
TRBV4-1	22	TRBJ1-1	NA	CASSQPDGRPLIQGDMNTEAFF
TRBV9	15	TRBJ2-3	TRBD2	CASSVSGGAPDTQYF
TRBV5-1	13	TRBJ2-1	NA	CASATLLDNEQFF
TRBV6-5	16	TRBJ1-5	TRBD1	CASSYTWTGSNQPQHF
TRBV6-5	13	TRBJ1-1	TRBD1	CASSYDRDTEAFF
TRBV6-2/TRBV6-3	16	TRBJ2-1	NA	CASSYSQWGYYNEQFF
TRBV27	14	TRBJ2-5	TRBD2	CATRPRGGQETQYF
TRBV5-4	14	TRBJ2-2	TRBD2	CASSLGLAPGELFF
TRBV3-1/TRBV3-2	15	TRBJ2-6	NA	CASSQDISGANVLTF
TRBV7-2	14	TRBJ1-6	NA	CASTHPGEGSPLHF
TRBV6-5	11	TRBJ1-1	NA	CASSGDTEAFF
TRBV20-1	12	TRBJ1-5	NA	CSASYPNQPQHF
TRBV19	18	TRBJ2-7	TRBD2	CASSIGGLRRSIPYEQYF
TRBV5-1	16	TRBJ2-5	NA	CASSPRDPGRGETQYF
TRBV11-2	14	TRBJ1-1	NA	CASSLTYKNTEAFF
TRBV14	16	TRBJ2-7	TRBD1	CASSQVGTGGLYEQYF
TRBV24-1	15	TRBJ2-1	NA	CATSVGDDSYNEQFF
TRBV11-3	15	TRBJ1-2	NA	CASSLRQGTNYGYTF
TRBV30	13	TRBJ1-2	TRBD1	CAWSTGGHYGYTF
TRBV19	13	TRBJ1-4	NA	CASSIVPTTGLFF
TRBV6-5	15	TRBJ1-1	NA	CASSYSKVLNTEAFF
TRBV6-5	15	TRBJ2-3	NA	CASSYSPDSTDTQYF
TRBV3-1/TRBV3-2	16	TRBJ2-6	TRBD2	CASYQRGGSGANVLTF
TRBV27	14	TRBJ2-7	TRBD1	CASSSQDRVSEQYF
TRBV15	13	TRBJ1-1	NA	CATSVQGNTEAFF
TRBV2	13	TRBJ1-5	NA	CASSEVRGQPQHF
TRBV19	16	TRBJ2-1	NA	CASSISLGATYNEQFF
TRBV28	14	TRBJ1-2	NA	CASSLAGQIYGYTF
TRBV19	15	TRBJ2-2	TRBD1	CASRLGQENTGELFF
TRBV19	16	TRBJ2-5	TRBD2	CASSIGGVLAPETQYF
TRBV11-3	13	TRBJ2-7	NA	CASSLGGSYEQYF
TRBV27	16	TRBJ1-2	TRBD1	CASSLDRGRSVSGYTF
TRBV5-1	17	TRBJ2-5	NA	CASSLATSGRDQETQYF
TRBV4-1	14	TRBJ1-4	NA	CASSLRGDWEKLFF
TRBV7-9	14	TRBJ2-5	NA	CASSVPQDWETQYF
TRBV7-9	15	TRBJ1-6	TRBD1	CASSLPGQGGSPLHF
TRBV6-2/TRBV6-3	16	TRBJ2-7	TRBD1	CASSYPPGQRDYEQYF
TRBV4-1	16	TRBJ1-6	NA	CASSQLGTTYNSPLHF
TRBV19	15	TRBJ1-4	NA	CASSTAGSTNEKLFF
TRBV18	12	TRBJ1-1	NA	CASSRENTEAFF
TRBV6-5	16	TRBJ2-5	TRBD1	CASSYSGTGLQETQYF
TRBV5-4	17	TRBJ2-3	NA	CASSPLVGQGHTDTQYF
TRBV14	14	TRBJ2-7	NA	CASSQDYGGNEQYF
TRBV5-6	12	TRBJ1-6	NA	CASSLGASPLHF
TRBV9	14	TRBJ2-7	NA	CASSVDGASYEQYF
TRBV10-3	13	TRBJ1-5	TRBD1	CAITEGAGQPQHF
TRBV7-2	13	TRBJ1-5	TRBD1	CASSLQGDKPQHF
TRBV27	15	TRBJ1-1	NA	CASSSVTQVIPEAFF
TRBV7-9	12	TRBJ1-1	NA	CASSLESTEAFF
TRBV3-1/TRBV3-2	15	TRBJ1-2	NA	CASSQEPGIYYGYTF
TRBV19	14	TRBJ1-1	NA	CASSITSANTEAFF
TRBV10-2	16	TRBJ1-2	NA	CASSEWRGTSEHGYTF
TRBV15	15	TRBJ2-2	NA	CATSRVRTDTGELFF
TRBV7-3	12	TRBJ1-3	NA	CASSPGGNTIYF
TRBV25-1	13	TRBJ1-2	NA	CASSEYGTYGYTF
TRBV24-1	12	TRBJ2-1	NA	CATSDFNNEQFF
TRBV11-2	15	TRBJ2-1	NA	CASSLDAGSLVEQFF